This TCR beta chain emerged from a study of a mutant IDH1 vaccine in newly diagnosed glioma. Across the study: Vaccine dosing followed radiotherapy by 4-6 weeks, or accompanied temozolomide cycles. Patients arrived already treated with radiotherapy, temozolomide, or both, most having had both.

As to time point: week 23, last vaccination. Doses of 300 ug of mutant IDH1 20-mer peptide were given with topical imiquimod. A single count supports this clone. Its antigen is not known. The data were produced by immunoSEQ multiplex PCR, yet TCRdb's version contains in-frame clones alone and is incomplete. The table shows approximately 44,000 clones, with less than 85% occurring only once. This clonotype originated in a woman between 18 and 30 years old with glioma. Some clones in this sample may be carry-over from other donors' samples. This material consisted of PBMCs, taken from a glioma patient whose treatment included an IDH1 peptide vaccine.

In nucleotides, the CDR3 is TGTGCCAGCAGGAAAGAGGGAGTTTCCTCCTACGAGCAGTACTTC. Its protein product is CASRKEGVSSYEQYF. The chain joins TRBV6-6 to TRBJ2-7, with D maybe TRBD2 (5 bases). CDR1 is MNHNY and CDR2 is SVGAGI in the germline V gene (reference sequence). The V and J ends lost 6 bases and 0 bases respectively, with 15 bases between them. CDR3 length: 15 residues.